This TCR beta chain was observed in a study of Ad26.COV2.S vaccination and SARS-CoV-2 variants. Findings and caveats of the study: With respect to non-spike TCR breadth, vaccine and placebo recipients were similar.

CDR1 and CDR2 from the germline V gene are SGHRS and YFSETQ. Deletions cut 5 bases from V and 0 bases from J, with 8 bases between. The CDR3 covers 14 residues. This clone was seen just once. Its antigen is not known. Clones were sequenced by immunoSEQ multiplex PCR, and TCRdb holds only the in-frame ones, with some missing. The sample holds around 300,000 clones, 86% seen once. Treatment: over 15 received Ad26.COV2.S at low or high dose, single or two shots; 5 received placebo; per-sample allocation not given. Vaccine and placebo recipients were sampled on day 63 after the first injection. The clonotype was recovered from a person between 18 and 60 years old who received the Ad26.COV2.S COVID-19 vaccine or a placebo. The chain couples TRBV5-1 to TRBJ1-4, with unresolved D. Sequenced material: peripheral blood, taken in a trial of Ad26.COV2.S vaccine versus placebo. The CDR3 protein is CASRGSPTNEKLFF. The CDR3 bases are TGCGCCAGCAGAGGAAGCCCAACTAATGAAAAACTGTTTTTT.